Below, one TCR beta chain is given with its context. A read error may account for a junction end that differs from germline. The length of the CDR3 is 13 residues. CDR1 and CDR2 (germline): SGHKS, YYEKEE (reference sequence). These data are taken from a study of blood T cell repertoires in COVID-19. Across the whole study: Sites in the United States, Italy and Spain provided acute and convalescent COVID-19 samples. In each case, the material was cDNA or gDNA derived from T cells, B-cell-depleted T cells, or PBMCs.

In the authors' workflow: Reference gene primer amplification yielded estimated nucleated cell counts. Profiled with immunoSEQ multiplex PCR; TCRdb holds only in-frame clones, not every one. V and J calls and clone size are given by that table; D and trimming were obtained from the DNA. This table holds some 56,000 clones, more than 60% found once. The V call is TRBV5-5, the J call TRBJ2-1, with D perhaps matching TRBD2 (6 bases). The sequence came from a woman aged 45-65 years with active or convalescent COVID-19. The sample consisted of peripheral blood. The CDR3 DNA is TGTGCCAGCAGGTTGGACTACTACAATGAGCAGTTCTTC. This encodes CASRLDYYNEQFF.